This passage covers 19 T cell receptor beta chains from one sample sequenced in a study of PD-1 blockade in classical Hodgkin lymphoma. The repertoire was sequenced with immunoSEQ multiplex PCR; TCRdb's copy has only in-frame clones and lacks some. Among about 23,000 clones listed, 60% to 85% were seen once. Every patient relapsed after autologous stem cell transplantation, and brentuximab vedotin exposure varied. The source material was peripheral blood mononuclear cells (PBMCs), sampled before the second cycle of nivolumab. The receptors originated from a human donor with classical Hodgkin lymphoma.

V and J are TRBV18 and TRBJ1-2; TRBD1 is a possible D gene (6 bases). V dropped 3 bases and J dropped 5 bases, with 10 bases sitting between them. Germline V gene sequence: CDR1 KGHSH, CDR2 LQKENI. The CDR3 is made up of 13 amino acids. The CDR3 region is CASSPDSVYGYTF. The CDR3 DNA sequence: TGTGCCAGCTCACCGGACAGCGTATATGGCTACACCTTC.

V usage is TRBV9 and J usage is TRBJ2-2; 10 bases are shared with TRBD2. CDR3 length: 15 residues. CDR1 SGDLS and CDR2 YYNGEE come from the germline V gene. V lost 4 bases, J lost 5 bases, and 5 bases stayed unmatched. CDR3 protein: CASSPRTSGTGELFF. In DNA, the CDR3 is TGTGCCAGCAGCCCGCGGACTAGCGGTACCGGGGAGCTGTTTTTT.

V is TRBV29-1 and J is TRBJ2-1; 9 bases fit TRBD1. CDR3 length equals 13 residues. The germline CDR1 and CDR2 sequences are SQVTM and ANQGSEA. V lost 6 bases to trimming and J lost 5 bases; unmatched junction nucleotides: 5. The CDR3 DNA is TGCAGCGTGTTCGGGACAGGGCACAATGAGCAGTTCTTC. It yields the protein CSVFGTGHNEQFF.

V gene TRBV19 combines with J gene TRBJ1-2; D unresolved. CDR1 and CDR2 from the germline V gene are LNHDA and SQIVND (reference sequence). The CDR3 loop spans 15 amino acids. The germline V and J ends were trimmed by 9 bases and 4 bases, with 21 bases remaining between them. As DNA, the CDR3 is TGTGCCAGCCAATTAAGGACCGGTGCTTCCTATGGCTACACCTTC. Protein sequence: CASQLRTGASYGYTF.

The sample holds a few counts of this clone. The chain combines TRBV27 with TRBJ2-7; D call uncertain. V shed 3 bases and J shed 7 bases, with 13 bases lying between them. The length of the CDR3 is 13 residues. Per germline, CDR1 MNHEY and CDR2 SMNVEV (reference sequence). For the CDR3, the DNA is TGTGCCAGCAGTTTTCTCCGTGGAAGGGAGCAGTACTTC. It translates to CASSFLRGREQYF.

This sequence joins TRBV4-2 and TRBJ2-7, with 9 bases that match TRBD2. The CDR3 is 17 residues long. The trim removed 0 bases at V and 0 bases at J, leaving 6 bases unmatched. Looked up from germline, CDR1 is LGHNA and CDR2 is YNFKEQ. The CDR3, as DNA: TGTGCCAGCAGCCAAGATCCTGGACTAGCGTCCTCCTACGAGCAGTACTTC. Translating gives CASSQDPGLASSYEQYF.

This clone was observed once. V and J are TRBV2 and TRBJ2-7; tentatively, D is TRBD1 (5 bases). Trimming took 6 bases from V and 5 from J, leaving 14 bases between them. Germline V gene data show CDR1 as SNHLY and CDR2 as FYNNEI. The CDR3 has 13 residues. The CDR3 region has the DNA TGTGCCAGCAGGGGCCAGGGAACGGACGAGCAGTACTTC. Translated: CASRGQGTDEQYF.

V usage is TRBV2 and J usage is TRBJ2-1; D not resolved. Looked up from germline, CDR1 is SNHLY and CDR2 is FYNNEI. This CDR3 has 15 amino acids. With 4 bases removed from V and 2 bases from J, the gap between germline ends came to 12 bases. CDR3 bases: TGTGCCAGCAGTGTCCAGGTGTTTACCTACAATGAGCAGTTCTTC. Its protein product is CASSVQVFTYNEQFF.

The genes are TRBV5-1 and TRBJ1-4; 8 bases map to TRBD1. Germline CDR1 and CDR2: SGHRS and YFSETQ. CDR3 size: 14 residues. J lost 7 bases, V lost 0 bases, and 2 bases had no gene match. The CDR3 spells CASSLDRGSEKLFF. The CDR3 DNA sequence: TGCGCCAGCAGCTTGGACAGGGGGTCTGAAAAACTGTTTTTT. The variable domain in full, completed from reference TRBV5-1 and TRBJ1-4, reads KAGVTQTPRYLIKTRGQQVTLSCSPISGHRSVSWYQQTPGQGLQFLFEYFSETQRNKGNFPGRFSGRQFSNSRSEMNVSTLELGDSALYLCASSLDRGSEKLFFGSGTQLSVL.

The chain carries TRBV28 and TRBJ2-1, with 8 nucleotides matching TRBD2. The V segment lost 6 bases and the J segment 3 bases; nucleotides outside the gene matches: 19. This CDR3 spans 19 amino acids. The germline V gene has CDR1 MDHEN and CDR2 SYDVKM. CDR3 residues: CASSRPGGRRRGIYNEQFF. The CDR3 bases are TGTGCCAGCAGCAGGCCGGGCGGGAGGCGAAGGGGAATCTACAATGAGCAGTTCTTC.

The chain is built from TRBV5-6 and TRBJ2-7; D is unresolved. CDR3 length: 14 residues. Trimming shortened V by 5 bases and J by 7 bases, and 19 bases separated the two germline ends. Germline loops: CDR1 SGHDT, CDR2 YYEEEE. The chain's CDR3 is CASRHLSRIGEQYF. CDR3 in DNA: TGTGCCAGCAGACACCTGTCCCGAATTGGGGAGCAGTACTTC.

This chain uses TRBV5-1 with TRBJ2-7; D is ambiguous. Germline V gene lookup returns CDR1 SGHRS and CDR2 YFSETQ. This CDR3 comprises 13 residues. The V gene lost 0 bases and the J gene lost 3 bases, with 7 bases spanning the gap. The CDR3 region has the DNA TGCGCCAGCAGCTTGGTTGGGAACTACGAGCAGTACTTC. It specifies CASSLVGNYEQYF.

The chain couples TRBV19 to TRBJ1-5; unclear D gene. Germline values: CDR1 LNHDA, CDR2 SQIVND (reference sequence). The germline V and J ends were trimmed by 3 bases and 0 bases, with 9 bases remaining between them. CDR3 length equals 15 residues. The CDR3 DNA reads TGTGCCAGTAGTATCCAGAGGAATAGCAATCAGCCCCAGCATTTT. This gives the protein CASSIQRNSNQPQHF.

The rearrangement links TRBV19 to TRBJ2-2; 8 bases map to TRBD2. The CDR3 runs 19 residues. With V trimmed by 1 base and J by 0 bases, 10 bases remained unmatched. Germline CDR1 and CDR2: LNHDA and SQIVND (reference sequence). The CDR3, as DNA: TGTGCCAGTAGTATAGCTCAACCCCGCGGGAGGACGAACACCGGGGAGCTGTTTTTT. It codes for CASSIAQPRGRTNTGELFF.

As for this clone: A read error is possible here, since a much larger clone lies one base away. The chain couples TRBV7-8 to TRBJ1-5; 7 nucleotides match TRBD1. The V gene's germline CDR1 is SGHVS and CDR2 FQNEAQ. The CDR3 has 16 amino acids. The CDR3 DNA reads TGTGACAGCAGCCTTGCCGGGACAGCATCGAATCAGCCCCAGCATTTT. Translation gives CDSSLAGTASNQPQHF.

The chain carries TRBV7-9 and TRBJ1-3; D gene ambiguous. CDR3 length: 17 residues. Germline CDR1 reads SEHNR; CDR2 reads FQNEAQ (reference sequence). Between the trimmed V and J ends, which lost 5 bases and 0 bases, there was a span of 17 bases. CDR3 protein: CASSPRVGGISGNTIYF. The DNA for the CDR3 is TGTGCCAGCAGCCCCCGGGTCGGAGGGATCTCTGGAAACACCATATATTTT.

J is TRBJ2-7 and V is TRBV19; 10 bases line up with TRBD2. Germline lookup yields CDR1 LNHDA and CDR2 SQIVND (reference sequence). The CDR3 sequence is 15 residues long. V was pared by 4 bases and J by 2 bases, with 5 bases of the junction left unmatched. The CDR3 loop reads CASSTSSGRTYEQYF. The CDR3 nucleotides are TGTGCCAGTAGTACGTCTAGCGGGAGAACCTACGAGCAGTACTTC.

This rearrangement joins TRBV28 to TRBJ2-7, with 10 bases matching TRBD2. This CDR3 is 13 amino acids long. V lost 8 bases to trimming and J lost 2 bases; unmatched junction nucleotides: 3. Looked up from germline, CDR1 is MDHEN and CDR2 is SYDVKM. CDR3 region: CASVLAGAYEQYF. In DNA, the CDR3 is TGTGCCAGCGTCCTAGCGGGAGCCTACGAGCAGTACTTC.

This clone showed up just a few times. The chain has TRBV5-1 and TRBJ2-2; no definite D call. CDR1 and CDR2 (germline): SGHRS, YFSETQ. The CDR3 is 12 residues long. V gave up 4 bases and J gave up 2 bases, with 3 bases separating them. The CDR3 sequence: CASSLNTGELFF. The CDR3 DNA is TGCGCCAGCAGCCTTAACACCGGGGAGCTGTTTTTT.